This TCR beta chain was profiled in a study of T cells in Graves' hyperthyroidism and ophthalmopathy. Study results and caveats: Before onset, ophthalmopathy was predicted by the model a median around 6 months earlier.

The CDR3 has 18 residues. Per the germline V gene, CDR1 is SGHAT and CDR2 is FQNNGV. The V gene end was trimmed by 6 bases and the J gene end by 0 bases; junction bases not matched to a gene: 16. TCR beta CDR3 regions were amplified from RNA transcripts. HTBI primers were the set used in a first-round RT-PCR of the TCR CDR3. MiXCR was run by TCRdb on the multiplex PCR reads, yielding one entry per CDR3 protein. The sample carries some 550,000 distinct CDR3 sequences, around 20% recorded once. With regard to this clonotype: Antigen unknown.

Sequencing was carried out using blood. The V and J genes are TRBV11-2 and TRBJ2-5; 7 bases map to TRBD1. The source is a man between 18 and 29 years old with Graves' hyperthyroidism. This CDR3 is CASRATRPGQRYQETQYF. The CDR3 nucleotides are TGTGCCAGCAGGGCTACGAGACCGGGACAGAGGTACCAAGAGACCCAGTACTTC.